This record covers a single T cell receptor (beta chain). This sample stems from a study of blood T cell repertoires in COVID-19. The V gene end was trimmed by 7 bases and the J gene end by 8 bases; junction bases not matched to a gene: 15. The CDR3 extends over 15 amino acids. CDR1 is WNHNN and CDR2 is SYGVQD in the germline V gene (reference sequence). Clones were sequenced by immunoSEQ multiplex PCR, and TCRdb holds only the in-frame ones, with some missing. There are around 390,000 clones in the sample; around nine tenths occur only once, and about 10% lies in the top ten. Categorization into cohorts depended on clinical history that participants reported. Either two negative PCRs, clearance, or symptom resolution qualified Cohort 3 donors as recovered.

The sample was PBMCs or T cells enriched from blood (not recorded which). This sequence originates from a woman aged 50 to 60 who had recovered from COVID-19. This chain uses TRBV10-1 with TRBJ1-2, with 8 bases identical to TRBD1. The CDR3: CASNRYRGNLRGYTF. Here the CDR3 DNA reads TGCGCCAGCAATAGATACAGGGGGAACCTTCGGGGCTACACCTTC.